The following is a TCR beta chain sequence with its context. Its antigen remains unknown. This specimen comes from a study of shared clonotypes between healthy human individuals. CDR3 length: 15 residues. The germline gives CDR1 MNHEY, CDR2 SMNVEV (reference sequence). Deletions cut 3 bases from V and 3 bases from J, with 14 bases between. Study-level findings and limits: In contrast to clonotypes shared by all four donors, non-shared clonotypes had lower generation probabilities.

The table came from immunoSEQ multiplex PCR; TCRdb's copy has only in-frame clones and leaves some out. This table has about 1.5 million clones, 95% to 97% appearing once. This sequence originates from a man aged 25 to 40 in good health. The rearrangement joins TRBV27 to TRBJ1-2, with D possibly TRBD1 on 6 matching bases. What was sequenced was naive CD4+ T cells sorted from blood. Stated subset: CD45RA+ positively selected. CDR3 in DNA: TGTGCCAGCAGTTTCACCGACAGGTTAGACTATGGCTACACCTTC. It yields the protein CASSFTDRLDYGYTF.